Below, one T cell receptor beta chain is given with its context. Its antigen is unidentified. Germline V gene lookup returns CDR1 SGHNT and CDR2 YYREEE (reference sequence). The J segment lost 5 bases and the V segment lost 4 bases, leaving 4 bases of the junction unmatched. The CDR3 loop spans 13 amino acids. The deep-level immunoSEQ assay was used. Unsorted PBMC replicate PCRs drew on 300 ng DNA, representing tens of thousands of T cell genomes. The sequencing of unsorted PBMC DNA took place on ten immunoSEQ deep assay plates. The method was immunoSEQ multiplex PCR; TCRdb's version includes in-frame clones alone and lacks a portion of them. The sample lists 450,000 to 500,000 clones, approximately 79% occurring once. This entry belongs to a study of shared clonotypes between healthy human individuals. Study-wide findings and caveats: Sampling included only blood; tissue repertoires likely differ.

This chain uses TRBV5-4 with TRBJ1-2; 8 nucleotides line up with TRBD1. The sequenced material came from PBMCs. This clonotype originated in a woman between 35 and 50 years old in good health. Some clones in this sample may be carry-over from other donors' samples. The DNA of the CDR3 is TGTGCCAGCAGCCCCTGGACAGGGTATGGCTACACCTTC. It is translated as CASSPWTGYGYTF.